The 21 T cell receptor beta chains in this list originate from one sample, sequenced in a study of CD8+CD57+ T cells in acquired aplastic anemia (dated by TCRdb to the late 2010s). Sequencing relied on an Illumina HiSeq 2000. Profiling of TCR beta VDJ combinations and CDR3 sequences used genomic DNA as the template. TCRdb took the public reads, trimmed them with fastp at Q25, ran MiXCR for clone calling and kept in-frame beta chains. CDR3 protein duplicates are merged, each entry listing the most common genes and DNA. The sample data list about 220,000 distinct CDR3 sequences, and 34% of these were observed just once. Around 1.1% of the sample comes from the top ten. The source material was sorted CD4+, CD8+, or CD8+CD57+ T cells (not recorded which) from PBMCs. These receptors originate from a human donor in good health, serving as a control.

This clonotype appeared a few times. A much bigger clone sits one base away, suggesting this may be a read error. This chain joins TRBV19 and TRBJ2-7; a possible D gene is TRBD1 (6 bases). This CDR3 comprises 13 residues. CDR1 is LNHDA, CDR2 SQIVND, per germline (reference sequence). The V end lost 1 base, the J end lost 6 bases, and 10 bases lay between the germline ends. The CDR3 loop is CASSIGRGGEQYF. CDR3 nucleotides: TGTGCCAGTAGTATAGGAAGAGGGGGCGAGCAGTACTTC.

The J gene is TRBJ2-7, the V gene TRBV5-1; unclear D gene. CDR3 length equals 16 residues. V was clipped by 4 bases and J by 2 bases, with 19 bases between them. Looked up from germline, CDR1 is SGHRS and CDR2 is YFSETQ. The CDR3 loop reads CASSLQDRVRAYEQYF. The CDR3 DNA sequence: TGCGCCAGCAGCCTTCAGGATCGGGTCCGGGCCTACGAGCAGTACTTC. The whole variable domain, filled in from reference TRBV5-1 and TRBJ2-7, reads KAGVTQTPRYLIKTRGQQVTLSCSPISGHRSVSWYQQTPGQGLQFLFEYFSETQRNKGNFPGRFSGRQFSNSRSEMNVSTLELGDSALYLCASSLQDRVRAYEQYFGPGTRLTVT.

This clonotype appeared many times. The genes are TRBV20-1 and TRBJ1-5, with D tentatively TRBD1 (6 bases). CDR3 length: 13 residues. Germline lookup yields CDR1 DFQATT and CDR2 SNEGSKA (reference sequence). V lost 7 bases and J 6 bases, leaving 16 bases between the germline ends. In nucleotides, the CDR3 is TGCAGTGTAACTTCAGGGGCCCCTCAGCCCCAGCATTTT. Translation: CSVTSGAPQPQHF.

The chain has TRBV5-1 and TRBJ2-7; 9 nucleotides line up with TRBD1. The V gene's germline CDR1 is SGHRS and CDR2 YFSETQ. The CDR3 is made up of 15 amino acids. The J segment lost 3 bases and the V segment lost 4 bases, leaving 8 bases of the junction unmatched. In nucleotides, the CDR3 is TGCGCCAGCAGCAAATCCGGGACAGGGAACTACGAGCAGTACTTC. Translating gives CASSKSGTGNYEQYF.

V usage is TRBV10-2 and J usage is TRBJ1-6, with TRBD1 identical over 7 bases. V was clipped by 10 bases and J by 7 bases; unmatched bases: 10. This CDR3 has 14 residues. Germline V gene sequence: CDR1 WSHSY, CDR2 SAAADI. As DNA, the CDR3 is TGCGCCACCCAGGGAGGGGGCTGGAATTCACCCCTCCACTTT. Protein sequence: CATQGGGWNSPLHF.

Comment on this clonotype: The junction departs from germline at one end; a sequencing error may be responsible. This chain uses TRBV10-3 with TRBJ2-1, with 16 bases identical to TRBD2. In germline, CDR1 is ENHRY, CDR2 SYGVKD. The CDR3 is made up of 17 amino acids. The CDR3 region is CASSSGTSGGVRNEQFF. The CDR3 region has the DNA TGTGCCAGCAGTTCCGGGACTAGCGGGGGGGTCCGAAATGAGCAGTTCTTC.

This clonotype was found many times. The J gene is TRBJ2-2, the V gene TRBV7-2; D ambiguous. The germline V gene encodes CDR1 SGHTA and CDR2 FQGNSA. Trimming took 4 bases from V and 0 from J, leaving 3 bases between them. CDR3 length equals 13 residues. CDR3 in amino acids: CASSSANTGELFF. CDR3 in DNA: TGTGCCAGCAGCTCCGCGAACACCGGGGAGCTGTTTTTT.

On this clonotype itself: A much larger clone lies one base from this, so it may be a read error. This chain joins TRBV2 and TRBJ1-4, with a tentative D call TRBD1 (5 bases). The length of the CDR3 is 14 residues. Per germline, CDR1 SNHLY and CDR2 FYNNEI. The CDR3 DNA reads as TGTGCCGGCAGTGATCGGGGGGGTTTGGAAAAACTGTTTTTT. Protein: CAGSDRGGLEKLFF.

This clonotype was counted ten times or more. The chain employs TRBV10-3 and TRBJ2-7; 8 bases are a match to TRBD1. This CDR3 has 15 amino acids. Trimming at V came to 5 bases and at J to 0 bases, leaving 6 bases not matched to a gene. The V gene's germline CDR1 is ENHRY and CDR2 SYGVKD. The CDR3 bases are TGTGCCATCAGTCGACAGGGGAAGTACTCCTACGAGCAGTACTTC. This translates into CAISRQGKYSYEQYF.

This clonotype has a count of ten or more. V gene TRBV6-1 combines with J gene TRBJ1-1, with D hard to call. Per germline, CDR1 MNHNS and CDR2 SASEGT. The length of the CDR3 is 12 residues. V lost 5 bases to trimming and J lost 9 bases, with 13 bases between them. CDR3 DNA sequence: TGTGCCAGCAGTCCGGGTTTTCGACAAGCTTTCTTT. This sequence encodes CASSPGFRQAFF.

Ten or more counts support this clonotype. J is TRBJ1-5 and V is TRBV10-3, with D possibly TRBD1 on 6 matching bases. V lost 10 bases, J lost 4 bases, and 14 bases lay in between. The CDR3 spans 13 residues. Germline V gives CDR1 ENHRY, CDR2 SYGVKD. The CDR3 DNA is TGTGCCACTCACCGGGACATAAATCAGCCCCAGCATTTT. Amino acids: CATHRDINQPQHF.

This clonotype was recorded at least ten times. The genes are TRBV7-9 and TRBJ2-5, with D possibly matching TRBD2 (5 bases). Germline CDR1 SEHNR, CDR2 FQNEAQ (reference sequence). The CDR3 runs 14 residues. Trimming left V 4 bases short and J 0 bases short, with 9 bases between. The CDR3 region is CASSSWTYQETQYF. Here the CDR3 DNA reads TGTGCCAGCAGCTCGTGGACTTACCAAGAGACCCAGTACTTC. The full variable domain, with the rest looked up from reference TRBV7-9 and TRBJ2-5, is DTGVSQNPRHKITKRGQNVTFRCDPISEHNRLYWYRQTLGQGPEFLTYFQNEAQLEKSRLLSDRFSAERPKGSFSTLEIQRTEQGDSAMYLCASSSWTYQETQYFGPGTRLLVL.

The CDR3 sequence: CASSILGQNNQPQHF. In nucleotides, the CDR3 is TGTGCCAGTAGTATTTTGGGGCAGAACAATCAGCCCCAGCATTTT. This chain uses TRBV19 with TRBJ1-5; D is perhaps TRBD1 (5 bases). V lost 3 bases and J 3 bases, leaving 12 bases between the germline ends. The CDR3 is made up of 15 amino acids. CDR1 is LNHDA and CDR2 is SQIVND in the germline V gene (reference sequence).

V usage is TRBV7-7 and J usage is TRBJ2-3; D unresolved. Trimming left V 5 bases short and J 4 bases short, with 10 bases between. CDR1 and CDR2 (germline): SSHAT, FNYEAQ (reference sequence). CDR3 size: 13 residues. The CDR3 DNA reads TGTGCCAGCAGCCCATACAGCGCAGATACGCAGTATTTT. Amino acid sequence: CASSPYSADTQYF.

Concerning this clonotype itself: A read error may be the cause here, since a much bigger clone is one base away. As DNA, the CDR3 is TGCGCCAGCAGCTTGGGCGATGGTAATCAGCTCCAGCATTTT. It is translated as CASSLGDGNQLQHF. This chain uses TRBV5-1 with TRBJ1-5, with unresolved D. The CDR3 is made up of 14 amino acids. The germline CDR1 and CDR2 sequences are SGHRS and YFSETQ. Filled out from reference TRBV5-1 and TRBJ1-5, the complete variable domain reads KAGVTQTPRYLIKTRGQQVTLSCSPISGHRSVSWYQQTPGQGLQFLFEYFSETQRNKGNFPGRFSGRQFSNSRSEMNVSTLELGDSALYLCASSLGDGNQLQHFGDGTRLSIL.

This clonotype was seen a handful of times. The genes are TRBV30 and TRBJ1-1; 7 nucleotides line up with TRBD1. This CDR3 contains 14 residues. Germline V gives CDR1 GTSNPN, CDR2 SVGIG (reference sequence). The CDR3 is CSRNRQGRNTEAFF. The CDR3 DNA reads as TGTTCCCGGAATAGACAGGGCCGGAACACTGAAGCTTTCTTT.

This clonotype has ten or more counts. The chain recombines TRBV2 with TRBJ2-1, with 12 bases aligning to TRBD2. The CDR3 covers 14 residues. Germline trimming cut 7 bases from V and 4 bases from J; bases unmatched to any gene: 2. CDR1 and CDR2 from the germline V gene are SNHLY and FYNNEI. The CDR3 DNA is TGTGCCAGCAAAGGACTAGCGGGATACAATGAGCAGTTCTTC. Encoded protein: CASKGLAGYNEQFF.

Comment on this clonotype: A much larger clone differs by one base, so this may be a read error. V and J are TRBV20-1 and TRBJ1-1; D not resolved. CDR1 is DFQATT and CDR2 is SNEGSKA in the germline V gene (reference sequence). The V end lost 0 bases, the J end lost 4 bases, and 15 bases lay between the germline ends. The CDR3 is 15 amino acids. DNA of the CDR3: TGCAGTGCTAGAGATCCCCGATTCGACGGCACTGAAGCTTTCTTT. It is translated as CSARDPRFDGTEAFF.

The CDR3 protein is CASSEVRQAPTVLGLDTQYF. The CDR3 bases are TGTGCCAGCAGTGAGGTACGGCAGGCCCCCACGGTGCTGGGGCTAGATACGCAGTATTTT. The chain is built from TRBV25-1 and TRBJ2-3, with D possibly being TRBD1 (5 bases). The length of the CDR3 is 20 residues. CDR1 is MGHDK, CDR2 SYGVNS, per germline. The germline V and J ends were trimmed by 3 bases and 5 bases, with 30 bases remaining between them. The full variable domain, its missing parts supplied by reference TRBV25-1 and TRBJ2-3, is EADIYQTPRYLVIGTGKKITLECSQTMGHDKMYWYQQDPGMELHLIHYSYGVNSTEKGDLSSESTVSRIRTEHFPLTLESARPSHTSQYLCASSEVRQAPTVLGLDTQYFGPGTRLTVL.

The chain combines TRBV20-1 with TRBJ2-1; 7 bases match TRBD2. CDR3 length equals 19 residues. The germline V gene encodes CDR1 DFQATT and CDR2 SNEGSKA (reference sequence). The V gene end was trimmed by 5 bases and the J gene end by 7 bases; junction bases not matched to a gene: 26. The chain's CDR3 is CSAGRESSPLPGRENEQFF. CDR3 coding DNA: TGCAGTGCTGGGAGGGAAAGCTCACCACTACCGGGAAGGGAAAATGAGCAGTTCTTC.

This clonotype has ten or more counts. The chain recombines TRBV5-1 with TRBJ1-2; D possibly corresponds to TRBD1 (5 bases). Trimming took off 0 bases at V and 2 bases at J, with 11 bases between the two ends. Germline V gene sequence: CDR1 SGHRS, CDR2 YFSETQ. The CDR3 is made up of 15 amino acids. The CDR3 loop reads CASSLAPGTNYGYTF. The DNA of the CDR3 is TGCGCCAGCAGCTTGGCTCCAGGGACGAACTATGGCTACACCTTC.